This entry is about one T cell receptor (beta chain). This clonotype was seen only a few times. The clone's antigen remains unknown. Base qualities are not provided; no much larger clone lies one nucleotide away. Libraries were built with 5' RACE. TCRdb lists the instrument as Illumina HiSeq 2000. A universal primer binding site was added through template switching, and the final cDNA carried a unique molecular identifier so that TCR cDNA molecules could be counted accurately. First-strand cDNA for TCR alpha and beta chains was synthesized from specific primers in the conserved constant-segment region. To control for contamination, each cDNA library was double barcoded with a SMART-Mk sample barcode plus Illumina barcodes. Two successive PCR steps introduced TruSeq adapter sequences along with Illumina sample barcodes. TCR alpha and beta cDNA libraries were sequenced on the Illumina HiSeq platform with custom primers. Per the original workflow: MiGEC processed the raw reads to extract unique molecular identifiers, while MiXCR was used to determine the CDR3 positions. Recombination models were inferred per individual with the repgenHMM and IGoR tools using an EM algorithm. Shared clonotype analysis was performed with the tcR package in R, normalizing sharing by the product of cloneset sizes. Out-of-frame nonproductive sequences were analyzed to study raw recombination free of thymic and clonal selection effects. TCRdb trimmed the raw reads at Q25, called clones with MiXCR and kept productive beta chains. Records with the same CDR3 protein are collapsed into one entry carrying the most frequent genes and DNA. These V and J calls derive from TCRdb rather than the authors' analysis. The sample includes some 240,000 distinct CDR3 sequences, with about 11% observed a single time. The biggest ten clones account for approximately 9.1% of the sample.

Counted from cysteine to phenylalanine, this CDR3 has 12 amino acids. This entry keeps only the CDR3 DNA: 36 bases, framed from base 1. CDR1 and CDR2 were assigned from the germline V gene as MNHEY and SVGEGT. V and J are trimmed by 1 base and 6 bases, and the gene matches miss 0 bases of the junction. This record belongs to a study of identical twins listed by TCRdb under 2016. Turning to the overall study: TCR alpha and beta repertoires from monozygotic twins, unrelated adults of various ages and cord blood were deep-sequenced to test whether fetal clonotypes persist. To rule out contamination, replicate twin experiments were performed at different times with different library preparation protocols.

Overall study results and their limits: In beta out-of-frame sequences, excess twin sharing was weaker, because having fewer shared sequences lowered the signal-to-noise ratio. Because the same donors could not be followed over many years, the conclusions depended on cross-sectional statistical analysis. Compared with coincidental sharing between unrelated individuals, out-of-frame TCR alpha sequences shared between twins showed an excess of sequences with low generation probability. Invariant T cells such as MAIT and iNKT could partly confound zero-insertion analyses, though diverse VJ usage argued against this for most clonotypes. In monozygotic twins, recombination models systematically underestimated out-of-frame TCR alpha sharing, but the models matched the sharing seen between unrelated individuals. Abundant cord blood beta clonotypes carried fewer insertions; young adult naive repertoires showed a weaker similar trend, while memory repertoires showed none.

Every donor was a healthy Caucasian. Miltenyi CD45RO+ enrichment and human naive T-cell isolation kits were used to isolate memory (CD45RO+) and naive T cells from PBMC. The specimen sequenced was memory T cells sorted from blood. Reading the label with the study, this specimen's cell subset or site is: CD45RO+ enriched T cells. The sequence joins TRBV6-2 or TRBV6-3 to TRBJ2-7, and 7 junctional nucleotides match TRBD2. This sequence was found in a middle-aged man in good health. The CDR3 protein sequence reads: CASSYWGGEQYF. The nucleotide sequence is given as TGTGCCAGCAGTTACTGGGGGGGCGAGCAGTACTTC.